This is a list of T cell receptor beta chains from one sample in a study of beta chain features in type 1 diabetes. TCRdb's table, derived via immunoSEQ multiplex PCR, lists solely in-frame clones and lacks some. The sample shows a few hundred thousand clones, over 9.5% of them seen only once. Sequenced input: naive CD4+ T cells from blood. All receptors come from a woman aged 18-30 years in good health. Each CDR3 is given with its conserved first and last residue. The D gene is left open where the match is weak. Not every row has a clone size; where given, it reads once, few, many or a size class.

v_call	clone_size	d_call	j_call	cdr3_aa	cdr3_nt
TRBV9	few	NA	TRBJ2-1	CASSVTSSNNEQFF	TGTGCCAGCAGCGTAACTTCTAGCAACAATGAGCAGTTCTTC
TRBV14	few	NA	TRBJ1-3	CASSQVQTGNTIYF	TGTGCCAGCAGCCAAGTGCAGACTGGAAACACCATATATTTT
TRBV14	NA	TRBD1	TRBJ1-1	CASSLGQGNTEAFF	TGTGCCAGCAGCCTTGGACAGGGGAACACTGAAGCTTTCTTT
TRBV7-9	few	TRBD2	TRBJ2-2	CASSFPLAGAGELFF	TGTGCCAGCAGCTTCCCGCTAGCGGGAGCCGGGGAGCTGTTTTTT
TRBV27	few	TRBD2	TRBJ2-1	CASSFLAGDNEQFF	TGTGCCAGCAGTTTCTTAGCGGGGGACAATGAGCAGTTCTTC
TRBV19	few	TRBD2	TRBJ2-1	CASTKGTSAYNEQFF	TGTGCCAGTACTAAAGGGACTAGCGCCTACAATGAGCAGTTCTTC
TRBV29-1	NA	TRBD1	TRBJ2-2	CSVNRQGTNTGELFF	TGCAGCGTTAACCGACAGGGAACGAACACCGGGGAGCTGTTTTTT
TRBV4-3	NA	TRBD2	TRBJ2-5	CASSQGGTSGRETQYF	TGCGCCAGCAGCCAAGGCGGGACTAGCGGGAGGGAGACCCAGTACTTC
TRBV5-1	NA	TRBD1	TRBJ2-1	CASSQRDRAGNEQFF	TGCGCCAGCAGCCAGAGAGACAGGGCGGGCAATGAGCAGTTCTTC
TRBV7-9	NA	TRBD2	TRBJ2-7	CASSMSGRSSYEQYF	TGTGCCAGCAGCATGAGCGGGAGGAGCTCCTACGAGCAGTACTTC
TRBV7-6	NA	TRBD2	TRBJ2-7	CASSLGGGLAGNYEQYF	TGTGCCAGCAGCTTAGGTGGGGGACTAGCGGGGAACTACGAGCAGTACTTC
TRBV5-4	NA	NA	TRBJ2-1	CASSPKRNNEQFF	TGTGCCAGCAGCCCCAAGCGGAACAATGAGCAGTTCTTC
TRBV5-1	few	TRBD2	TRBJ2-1	CASSFGASGIYNEQFF	TGCGCCAGCAGCTTCGGGGCTAGCGGGATCTACAATGAGCAGTTCTTC
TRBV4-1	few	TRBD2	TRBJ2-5	CASSQPLAGGPRGSQETQYF	TGCGCCAGCAGCCAACCTCTAGCGGGGGGCCCCCGTGGCAGCCAAGAGACCCAGTACTTC
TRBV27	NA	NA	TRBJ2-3	CASRAFGSGEGTQYF	TGTGCCAGCCGGGCCTTCGGTAGCGGAGAGGGTACGCAGTATTTT
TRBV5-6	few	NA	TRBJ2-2	CASSFFMRNTGELFF	TGTGCCAGCAGCTTTTTTATGCGGAACACCGGGGAGCTGTTTTTT
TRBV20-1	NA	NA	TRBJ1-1	CSASPGSGAFF	TGCAGTGCTAGCCCCGGGAGCGGCGCTTTCTTT
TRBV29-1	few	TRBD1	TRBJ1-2	CSVTTGQFSPVPPTEYGYTF	TGCAGCGTAACCACGGGACAGTTCTCCCCCGTCCCCCCGACGGAATATGGCTACACCTTC
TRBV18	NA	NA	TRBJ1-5	CASSPGRGYQPQHF	TGTGCCAGCTCACCAGGGAGAGGCTATCAGCCCCAGCATTTT
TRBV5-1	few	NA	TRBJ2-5	CASSTEETQYF	TGCGCCAGCAGCACAGAAGAGACCCAGTACTTC
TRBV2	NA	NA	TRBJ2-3	CASRPPPSPGRPPSTDTQYF	TGTGCCAGCAGACCCCCACCGAGCCCTGGGCGCCCCCCTAGCACAGATACGCAGTATTTT
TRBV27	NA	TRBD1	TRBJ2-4	CASKSTGKNIQYF	TGTGCCAGCAAGTCGACAGGGAAAAACATTCAGTACTTC
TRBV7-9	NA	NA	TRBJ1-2	CASSSSGRFDIYGYTF	TGTGCCAGCAGCTCATCAGGGCGTTTCGACATCTATGGCTACACCTTC
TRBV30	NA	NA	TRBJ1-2	CAWSVTHRASGYTF	TGTGCCTGGAGTGTAACCCACAGGGCTTCTGGCTACACCTTC
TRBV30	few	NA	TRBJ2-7	CAWSSGHLYEQYF	TGTGCCTGGAGTTCCGGACACCTCTACGAGCAGTACTTC
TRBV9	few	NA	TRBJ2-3	CASSPTRTDTQYF	TGTGCCAGCAGCCCGACACGCACAGATACGCAGTATTTT
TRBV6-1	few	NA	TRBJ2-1	CASSEAAGGNYNEQFF	TGTGCCAGCAGTGAAGCCGCAGGGGGGAACTACAATGAGCAGTTCTTC
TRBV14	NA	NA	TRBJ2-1	CASSQVAGPAQGEQFF	TGTGCCAGCAGCCAAGTGGCGGGACCAGCGCAGGGAGAGCAGTTCTTC
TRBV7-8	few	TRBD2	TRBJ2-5	CASSLPRLAGGLETQYF	TGTGCCAGCAGCTTACCCCGACTAGCGGGGGGCCTGGAGACCCAGTACTTC
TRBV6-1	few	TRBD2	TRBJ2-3	CASSTPRGGRRTQYF	TGTGCCAGCAGTACCCCGCGGGGGGGCCGGCGTACGCAGTATTTT
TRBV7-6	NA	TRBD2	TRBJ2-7	CASSLAPPTSGSSYEQYF	TGTGCCAGCAGCTTAGCCCCCCCCACTAGCGGGAGTTCCTACGAGCAGTACTTC
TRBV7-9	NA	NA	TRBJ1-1	CASSLDQIGNTEAFF	TGTGCCAGCAGCTTAGACCAGATTGGGAACACTGAAGCTTTCTTT
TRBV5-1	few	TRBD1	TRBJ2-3	CASSLERDRETDTQYF	TGCGCCAGCAGTCTCGAACGGGACAGGGAAACAGATACGCAGTATTTT
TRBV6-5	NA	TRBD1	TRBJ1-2	CASSAPTGGIYGYTF	TGTGCCAGCAGTGCACCGACAGGGGGAATTTATGGCTACACCTTC
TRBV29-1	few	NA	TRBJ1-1	CSVGDRPNTEAFF	TGCAGCGTCGGCGACAGGCCGAACACTGAAGCTTTCTTT
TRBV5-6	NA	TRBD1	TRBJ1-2	CASSFEITGGNRGYTF	TGTGCCAGCAGCTTTGAAATTACAGGGGGCAATCGTGGCTACACCTTC
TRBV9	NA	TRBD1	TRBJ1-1	CASSVGDRPNTEAFF	TGTGCCAGCAGCGTTGGGGACAGGCCGAACACTGAAGCTTTCTTT
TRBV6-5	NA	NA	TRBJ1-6	CASSLGDGNSPLHF	TGTGCCAGCAGTTTGGGAGATGGGAATTCACCCCTCCACTTT
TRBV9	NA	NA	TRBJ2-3	CASSATGNTDTQYF	TGTGCCAGCAGCGCCACAGGGAACACAGATACGCAGTATTTT
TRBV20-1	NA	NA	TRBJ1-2	CSATDTWANTF	TGCAGTGCCACGGATACTTGGGCGAACACCTTC
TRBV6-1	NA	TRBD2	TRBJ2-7	CASSGIAGSYEQYF	TGTGCCAGCAGTGGGATAGCGGGGAGCTACGAGCAGTACTTC